This TCR beta chain stems from a study of spatial heterogeneity in lung cancer. Study in general: Beta-chain sequences were consistently detected more often than alpha-chain sequences.

In the library, each TCR cDNA molecule bore its own unique molecular identifier. In TCRdb, the 5' RACE reads were re-called with MiXCR into one record per CDR3 protein. The sample shows around 100,000 distinct CDR3 sequences, 3.5% to 5% of them seen only once. Trimming shortened V by 9 bases and J by 0 bases, and 12 bases separated the two germline ends. This CDR3 has 14 residues. CDR1 and CDR2 (germline): MNHEY, SVGEGT. As for time point: sample taken at primary tumor resection. The cohort: 70 to 75 early-stage, untreated non-small cell lung cancer patients. Whole RNA was taken from tumor, nontumor lung or frozen PBMC; it was then sequenced unsorted. Study-wide results and limits: Tracking of tumor mutation counts was seen in expanded intratumoral alpha and beta TCR counts.

At least ten counts were recorded for this clonotype. Its antigen is still unknown. This TCR came from a male donor with early-stage non-small cell lung cancer. V usage is TRBV6-2 or TRBV6-3 and J usage is TRBJ2-1; D is uncertain. The starting material was lung tumor tissue, obtained at surgery. The CDR3, as DNA: TGTGCCAGTACAGTACGGAGCTCCTACAATGAGCAGTTCTTC. It codes for CASTVRSSYNEQFF.